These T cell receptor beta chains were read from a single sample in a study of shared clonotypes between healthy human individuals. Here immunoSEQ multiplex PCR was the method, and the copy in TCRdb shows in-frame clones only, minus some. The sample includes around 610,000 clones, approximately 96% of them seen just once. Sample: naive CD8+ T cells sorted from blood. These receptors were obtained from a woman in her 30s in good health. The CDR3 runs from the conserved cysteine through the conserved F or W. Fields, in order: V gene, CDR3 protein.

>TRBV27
CASSLTGTMTYEQYF
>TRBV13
CASSPPHGELFF
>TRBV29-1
CSAPKDYGYTF
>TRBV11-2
CASSTSGLATDTQYF
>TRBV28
CASTILGGTDQPQHF
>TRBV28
CASSPWVAMNTEAFF
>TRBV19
CASSIWGISSSGANVLTF
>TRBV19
CASSTSDTDTQYF
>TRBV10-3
CAISESRSTSYEQYF
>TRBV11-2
CASSLPSAHYEQYF
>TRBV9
CASSALQGATEAFF
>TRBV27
CASSFLSSGIYEQYF
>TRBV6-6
CASSDPGQSNQPQHF
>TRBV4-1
CASSQEGRDDEQYF
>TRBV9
CASSERGGFDIQYF
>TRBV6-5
CATLGGTGELFF
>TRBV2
CASSTSYEQYF
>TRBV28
CASTNPKRGVYEQYF
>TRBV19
CASSIDGEETQYF
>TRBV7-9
CASNTGGEQYF
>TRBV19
CASSIDPEFSGNYGYTF
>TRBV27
CASETGTEQYF
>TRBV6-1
CASSEWANSNYGYTF
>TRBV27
CASSELAKNIQYF
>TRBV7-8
CASSLGPGELFF
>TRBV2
CASTRPEFGYNEQFF
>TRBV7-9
CASSSRDRGNEQYF
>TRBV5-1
CASSLNRGQETQYF
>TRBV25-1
CASSDPWGLVLNEQFF
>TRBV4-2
CASSQVLGLEVYEQYF
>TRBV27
CASSLLPSETQYF
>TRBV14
CASSRQDGDETQYF
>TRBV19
CASSPSLTYEQYF
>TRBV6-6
CASRGKLIYEQYF
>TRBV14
CASSQGSQEQFF
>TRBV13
CASSSLAGGPRETQYF
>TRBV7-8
CASSSDGNTGNTIYF
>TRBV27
CASSARLAGVVETQYF
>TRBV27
CASRHGTGWTQYF
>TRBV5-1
CASSFATGYEQYF
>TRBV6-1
CASRGQGASYEQYF
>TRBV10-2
CASLKLAGGIEQFF